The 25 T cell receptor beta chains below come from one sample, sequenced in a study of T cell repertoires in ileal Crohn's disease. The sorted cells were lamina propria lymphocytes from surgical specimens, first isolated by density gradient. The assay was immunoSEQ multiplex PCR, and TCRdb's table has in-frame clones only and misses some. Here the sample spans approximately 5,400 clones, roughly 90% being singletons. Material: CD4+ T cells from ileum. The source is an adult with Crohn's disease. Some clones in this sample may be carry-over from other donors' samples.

CDR3 region: CASSLGGNMNTEAFF. The CDR3 nucleotides are TGCGCCAGCAGCTTAGGGGGAAACATGAACACTGAAGCTTTCTTT. J is TRBJ1-1 and V is TRBV5-1, with D maybe TRBD1 (6 bases). Germline loops: CDR1 SGHRS, CDR2 YFSETQ. Trimming removed 2 bases at V and 0 bases at J, with 11 bases between. CDR3 length: 15 amino acids.

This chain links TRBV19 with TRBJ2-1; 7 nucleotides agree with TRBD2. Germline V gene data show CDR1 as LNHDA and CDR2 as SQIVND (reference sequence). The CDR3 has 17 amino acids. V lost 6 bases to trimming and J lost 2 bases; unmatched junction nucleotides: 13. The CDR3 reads CASSKRPGLDAYNEQFF. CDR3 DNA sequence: TGTGCCAGTAGCAAAAGGCCCGGACTAGATGCCTACAATGAGCAGTTCTTC.

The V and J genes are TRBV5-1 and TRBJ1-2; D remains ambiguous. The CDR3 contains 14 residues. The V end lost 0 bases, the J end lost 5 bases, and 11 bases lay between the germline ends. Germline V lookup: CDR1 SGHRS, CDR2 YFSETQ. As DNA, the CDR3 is TGCGCCAGCAGCTTGGCGGGTCTAGAGTATGGCTACACCTTC. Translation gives CASSLAGLEYGYTF.

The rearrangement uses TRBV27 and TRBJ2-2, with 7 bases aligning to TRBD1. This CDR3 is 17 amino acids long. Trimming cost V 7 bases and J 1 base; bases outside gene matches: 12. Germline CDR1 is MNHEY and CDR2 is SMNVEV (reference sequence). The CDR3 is CASMTPNRGENTGELFF. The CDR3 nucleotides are TGTGCCAGCATGACACCTAACAGGGGCGAGAACACCGGGGAGCTGTTTTTT.

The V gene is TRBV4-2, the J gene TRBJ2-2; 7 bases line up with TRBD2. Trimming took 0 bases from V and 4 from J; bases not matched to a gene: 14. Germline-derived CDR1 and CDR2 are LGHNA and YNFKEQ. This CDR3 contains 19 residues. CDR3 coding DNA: TGTGCCAGCAGCCAAGATCGACCTCAATCTAGCGGAGTCACCGGGGAGCTGTTTTTT. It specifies CASSQDRPQSSGVTGELFF.

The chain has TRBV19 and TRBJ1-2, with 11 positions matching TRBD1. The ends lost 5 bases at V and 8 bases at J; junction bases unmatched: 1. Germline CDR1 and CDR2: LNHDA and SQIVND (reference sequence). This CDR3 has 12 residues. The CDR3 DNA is TGTGCCAGTAGTGGGACAGGGGGAGGCTACACCTTC. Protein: CASSGTGGGYTF. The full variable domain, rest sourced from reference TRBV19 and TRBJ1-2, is DGGITQSPKYLFRKEGQNVTLSCEQNLNHDAMYWYRQDPGQGLRLIYYSQIVNDFQKGDIAEGYSVSREKKESFPLTVTSAQKNPTAFYLCASSGTGGGYTFGSGTRLTVV.

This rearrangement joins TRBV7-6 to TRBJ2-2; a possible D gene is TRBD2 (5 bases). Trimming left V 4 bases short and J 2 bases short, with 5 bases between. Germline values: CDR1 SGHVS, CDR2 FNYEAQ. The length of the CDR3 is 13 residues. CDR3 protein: CASSWTNTGELFF. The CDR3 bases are TGTGCCAGCAGCTGGACTAACACCGGGGAGCTGTTTTTT.

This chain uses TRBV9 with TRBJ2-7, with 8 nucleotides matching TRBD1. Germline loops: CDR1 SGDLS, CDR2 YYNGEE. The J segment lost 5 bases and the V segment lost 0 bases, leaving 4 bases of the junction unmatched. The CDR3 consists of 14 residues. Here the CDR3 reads CASSVGTGSNEQYF. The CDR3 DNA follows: TGTGCCAGCAGCGTAGGGACAGGGAGTAACGAGCAGTACTTC.

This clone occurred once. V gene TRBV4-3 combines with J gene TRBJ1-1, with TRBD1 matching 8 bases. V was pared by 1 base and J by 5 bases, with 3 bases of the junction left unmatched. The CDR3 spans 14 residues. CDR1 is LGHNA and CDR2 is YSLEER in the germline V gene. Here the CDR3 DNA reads TGCGCCAGCAGCCAAGGGACAGGGTGGACTGAAGCTTTCTTT. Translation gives CASSQGTGWTEAFF.

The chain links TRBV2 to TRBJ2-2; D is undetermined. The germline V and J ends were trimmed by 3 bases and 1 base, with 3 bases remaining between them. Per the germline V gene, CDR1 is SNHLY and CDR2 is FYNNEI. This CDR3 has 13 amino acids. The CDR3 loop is CASSDGNTGELFF. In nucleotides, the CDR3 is TGTGCCAGCAGTGACGGGAACACCGGGGAGCTGTTTTTT.

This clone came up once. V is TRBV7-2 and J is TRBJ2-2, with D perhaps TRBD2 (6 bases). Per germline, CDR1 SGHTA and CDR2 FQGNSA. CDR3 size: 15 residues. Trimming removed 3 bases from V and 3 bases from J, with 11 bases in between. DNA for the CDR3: TGTGCCAGCAGCTTTCGACTAGGACACACCGGGGAGCTGTTTTTT. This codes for CASSFRLGHTGELFF.

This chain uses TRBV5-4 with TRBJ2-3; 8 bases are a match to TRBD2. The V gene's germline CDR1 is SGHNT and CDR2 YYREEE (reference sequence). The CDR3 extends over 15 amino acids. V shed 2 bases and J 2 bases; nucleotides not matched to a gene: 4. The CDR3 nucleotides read TGTGCCAGCAGCTTCCCAGCGGGAGACACAGATACGCAGTATTTT. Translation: CASSFPAGDTDTQYF.

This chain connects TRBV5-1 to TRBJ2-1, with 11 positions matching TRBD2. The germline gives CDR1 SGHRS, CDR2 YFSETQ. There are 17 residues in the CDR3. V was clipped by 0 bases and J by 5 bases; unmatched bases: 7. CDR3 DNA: TGCGCCAGCAGCTTGGCTCGTGGGACTAGCGGTAACAATGAGCAGTTCTTC. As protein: CASSLARGTSGNNEQFF.

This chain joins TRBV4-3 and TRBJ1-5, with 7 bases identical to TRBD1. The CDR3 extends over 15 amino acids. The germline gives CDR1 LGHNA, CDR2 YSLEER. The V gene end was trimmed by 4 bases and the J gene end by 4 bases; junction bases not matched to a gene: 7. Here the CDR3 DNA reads TGCGCCAGCAGCCCCTCCCGGACAGGTAATCAGCCCCAGCATTTT. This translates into CASSPSRTGNQPQHF.

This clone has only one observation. The CDR3 protein is CASSVVNRPRELFF. In nucleotides, the CDR3 is TGTGCCAGCAGCGTAGTAAACAGGCCTAGAGAGCTGTTTTTT. The genes are TRBV9 and TRBJ2-2; possible D gene TRBD1, 5 bases. Germline CDR1 is SGDLS and CDR2 is YYNGEE. The V end lost 0 bases, the J end lost 11 bases, and 14 bases lay between the germline ends. CDR3 size: 14 residues.

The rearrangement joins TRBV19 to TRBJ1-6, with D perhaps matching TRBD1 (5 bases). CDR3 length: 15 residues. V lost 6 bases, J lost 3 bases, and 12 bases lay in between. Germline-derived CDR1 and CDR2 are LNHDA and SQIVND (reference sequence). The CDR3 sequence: CASSPRGGYNSPLHF. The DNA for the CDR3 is TGTGCCAGTAGCCCCCGGGGGGGCTATAATTCACCCCTCCACTTT.

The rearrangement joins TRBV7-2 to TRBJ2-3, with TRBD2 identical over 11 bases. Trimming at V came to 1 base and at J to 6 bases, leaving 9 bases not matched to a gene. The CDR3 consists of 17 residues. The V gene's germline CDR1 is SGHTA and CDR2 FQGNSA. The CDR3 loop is CASSLGLAGGGRDTQYF. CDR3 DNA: TGTGCCAGCAGCTTAGGGCTAGCGGGAGGCGGGAGGGATACGCAGTATTTT.

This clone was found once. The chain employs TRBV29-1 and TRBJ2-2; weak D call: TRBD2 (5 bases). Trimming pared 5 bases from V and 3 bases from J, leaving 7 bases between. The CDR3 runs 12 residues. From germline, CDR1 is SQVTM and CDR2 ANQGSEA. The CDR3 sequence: CSVPSYTGELFF. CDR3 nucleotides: TGCAGCGTTCCTAGCTACACCGGGGAGCTGTTTTTT.

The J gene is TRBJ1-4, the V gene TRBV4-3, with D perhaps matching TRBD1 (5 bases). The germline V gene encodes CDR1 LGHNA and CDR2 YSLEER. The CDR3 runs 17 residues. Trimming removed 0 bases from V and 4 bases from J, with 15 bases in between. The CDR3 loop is CASSQDKTFGGNEKLFF. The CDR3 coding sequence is TGCGCCAGCAGCCAAGATAAAACGTTCGGGGGTAATGAAAAACTGTTTTTT.

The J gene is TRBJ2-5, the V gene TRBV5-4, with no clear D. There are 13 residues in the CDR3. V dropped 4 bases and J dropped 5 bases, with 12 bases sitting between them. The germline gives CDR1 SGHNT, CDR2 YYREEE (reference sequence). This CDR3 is CASSQTTLETQYF. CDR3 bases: TGTGCCAGCAGCCAGACAACTTTGGAGACCCAGTACTTC.

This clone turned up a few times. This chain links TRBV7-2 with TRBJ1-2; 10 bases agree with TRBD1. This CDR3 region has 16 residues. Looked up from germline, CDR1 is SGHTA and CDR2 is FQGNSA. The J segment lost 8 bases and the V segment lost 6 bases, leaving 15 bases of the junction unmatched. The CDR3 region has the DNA TGTGCCAGCAGGCAGTCACTGGGACAGGGGCTAGAAGGCTACACCTTC. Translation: CASRQSLGQGLEGYTF.

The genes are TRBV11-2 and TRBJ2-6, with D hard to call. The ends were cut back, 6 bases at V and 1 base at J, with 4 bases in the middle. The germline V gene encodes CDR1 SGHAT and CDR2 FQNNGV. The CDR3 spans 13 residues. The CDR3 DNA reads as TGTGCCAGCAGTCTATCTGGGGCCAACGTCCTGACTTTC. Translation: CASSLSGANVLTF.

The CDR3 loop reads CASSPRCGDVNNEQFF. In DNA, the CDR3 is TGTGCCAGCAGCCCCAGGTGCGGGGACGTAAACAATGAGCAGTTCTTC. This chain uses TRBV21-1 with TRBJ2-1; TRBD2, the table's D call, lacks a check against the DNA. TRBV21-1 corresponds to a pseudogene. The CDR3 is 16 amino acids.

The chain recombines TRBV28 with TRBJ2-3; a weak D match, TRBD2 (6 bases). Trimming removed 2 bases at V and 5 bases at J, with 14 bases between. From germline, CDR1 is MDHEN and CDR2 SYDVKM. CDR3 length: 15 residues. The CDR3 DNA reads TGTGCCAGCAGTTTAGGCTTTAGCGGTGGAGATACGCAGTATTTT. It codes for CASSLGFSGGDTQYF. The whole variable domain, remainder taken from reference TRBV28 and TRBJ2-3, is DVKVTQSSRYLVKRTGEKVFLECVQDMDHENMFWYRQDPGLGLRLIYFSYDVKMKEKGDIPEGYSVSREKKERFSLILESASTNQTSMYLCASSLGFSGGDTQYFGPGTRLTVL.

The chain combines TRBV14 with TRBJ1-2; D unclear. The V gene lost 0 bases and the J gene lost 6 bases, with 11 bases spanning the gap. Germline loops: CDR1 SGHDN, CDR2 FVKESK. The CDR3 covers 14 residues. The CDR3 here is CASSQEAYPNGYTF. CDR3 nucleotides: TGTGCCAGCAGCCAAGAAGCGTATCCTAATGGCTACACCTTC.